This T cell receptor beta chain derives from a study of shared T cell receptors in the human thymus. Germline values: CDR1 SGHDT, CDR2 YYEEEE. Trimming took 2 bases from V and 3 from J, leaving 15 bases between them. The CDR3 runs 16 residues. Data came from immunoSEQ multiplex PCR; TCRdb stores just in-frame clones and leaves some out. This sample yields about 380,000 clones, of which approximately 95% are seen a single time; 0.02% belongs to the top ten. Sequenced sample: thymocytes. This chain links TRBV5-6 with TRBJ2-4; D is perhaps TRBD2 (6 bases). This TCR was sampled from a human donor. The CDR3 loop is CASSFVGTGIKNIQYF. Written as DNA, the CDR3 is TGTGCCAGCAGCTTCGTAGGGACTGGGATCAAAAACATTCAGTACTTC.